This T cell receptor (beta chain) is from a study of beta chain features in type 1 diabetes. Study results and caveats: Across all four CD4+ subsets, people with type 1 diabetes showed modestly shorter TCRB CDR3s.

Of note for this clone: Its antigen is as yet unknown.

Naive, central memory, regulatory and stem cell-like memory cells within the CD4+ compartment were sorted using CD45RO/CCR7/CD25/CD127/CD95/CD27. TCRB transcripts that were expressed got sequenced, as all of the isolated RNA had been reverse transcribed. Using immunoSEQ multiplex PCR, the repertoire was profiled, and TCRdb retains in-frame clones only, with some absent. Of 430,000 or so clones listed, about 10% are singletons. Trimming removed 4 bases from V and 2 bases from J, with 12 bases in between. Germline loops: CDR1 SNHLY, CDR2 FYNNEI. The CDR3 consists of 15 residues. The receptor comes from a woman aged 18-29 years in good health. Sequencing was carried out using naive CD4+ T cells from blood. The chain carries TRBV2 and TRBJ2-4, with D possibly TRBD1 on 5 matching bases. CDR3 nucleotide sequence: TGTGCCAGCAGTGCATCCCAGGGAACCAAAAACATTCAGTACTTC. This translates into CASSASQGTKNIQYF.